In this sample, the clone carrying this T cell receptor beta chain turned up a few times. The antigen remains unidentified. The data are from a study of T-cell memory formation after mild COVID-19. Overall study findings and caveats: CD4+ contracting clones were mainly CM and EM; CD8+ ones, EMRA. Some SARS-CoV-2-responding clones were already detected in memory before infection. Balance between CD4 and CD8 was seen in clones contracting day 15 to 85, and a CD4+ lean was seen in later expanders.

The CDR3 extends over 11 amino acids. The ends were cut back, 3 bases at V and 7 bases at J, with 6 bases in the middle. Germline values: CDR1 LNHDA, CDR2 SQIVND (reference sequence). TCRdb recomputed calls from the 5' RACE reads with MiXCR, one row per CDR3 protein. The sample includes about 430,000 distinct CDR3 sequences, more than 15% of them seen just once. Sequencing was carried out using PBMCs or a T cell subset sorted from them (not recorded which). This TCR derives from a man aged 18 to 35 who had mild COVID-19 (a few samples of this study predate the infection). Cell type and time point are not known. The rearrangement joins TRBV19 to TRBJ1-1; D remains unclear. This CDR3 reads CASSISIEAFF. CDR3 in DNA: TGTGCCAGTAGTATCAGCATTGAAGCTTTCTTT.